Each of the 31 T cell receptor beta chains below was sequenced from the same sample in a study of blood T cells in healthy people across ages. Sample-barcoded 5' priming and a J-beta primer mix drove a second PCR of roughly 7 to 11 cycles. TCRdb re-called the 5' RACE reads through MiXCR, storing one row per CDR3 protein. This table has 650,000 to 800,000 distinct CDR3 sequences, 44% appearing once. The sample was blood. These receptors all come from a man between 60 and 70 years old in good health.

This chain uses TRBV4-3 with TRBJ1-6; 8 nucleotides match TRBD1. Trimming cost V 0 bases and J 6 bases; bases outside gene matches: 7. Per the germline V gene, CDR1 is LGHNA and CDR2 is YSLEER. The CDR3 totals 17 residues. The DNA of the CDR3 is TGCGCCAGCAGCCAAGATTCGGCAGGGGGCTTTAATTCACCCCTCCACTTT. It specifies CASSQDSAGGFNSPLHF.

This clonotype was observed a few times. The CDR3 is CASSSALYEQYF. In DNA, the CDR3 is TGTGCCAGCAGTTCCGCCCTTTACGAGCAGTACTTC. The chain uses TRBV12-3 or TRBV12-4 and TRBJ2-7; no reliable D call. The germline V and J ends were trimmed by 4 bases and 4 bases, with 8 bases remaining between them. This CDR3 comprises 12 residues.

The chain uses TRBV5-8 and TRBJ2-5; perhaps D is TRBD1 or TRBD2 (5 bases each). With 4 bases removed from V and 5 bases from J, the gap between germline ends came to 12 bases. The CDR3 is 13 residues long. Germline lookup yields CDR1 SGHTS and CDR2 YDEGEE. CDR3 nucleotide sequence: TGTGCCAGCAGCGAGAGGGGTCTGGAGACCCAGTACTTC. As protein: CASSERGLETQYF. The variable domain in full, completed from reference TRBV5-8 and TRBJ2-5, reads EAGVTQSPTHLIKTRGQQATLRCSPISGHTSVYWYQQALGLGLQFLLWYDEGEERNRGNFPPRFSGRQFPNYSSELNVNALELEDSALYLCASSERGLETQYFGPGTRLLVL.

This clonotype was counted a few times. This rearrangement joins TRBV5-1 to TRBJ2-6, with a possible D match to TRBD1 (6 bases). This CDR3 is 15 amino acids long. From germline, CDR1 is SGHRS and CDR2 YFSETQ. Trimming cost V 5 bases and J 3 bases, with 12 bases left between them. The CDR3 reads CASRLQGFGANVLTF. CDR3 coding DNA: TGCGCCAGCAGGCTACAGGGATTTGGGGCCAACGTCCTGACTTTC.

V usage is TRBV7-2 and J usage is TRBJ1-2; 9 positions agree with TRBD1. The trim removed 5 bases at V and 3 bases at J, leaving 4 bases unmatched. The length of the CDR3 is 14 residues. Germline V gene sequence: CDR1 SGHTA, CDR2 FQGNSA. The CDR3 nucleotides read TGTGCCAGCAGCGTAGGGACAGGGTACTATGGCTACACCTTC. Amino acid sequence: CASSVGTGYYGYTF.

The rearrangement joins TRBV10-3 to TRBJ2-7, with D possibly matching TRBD1 (6 bases). The germline CDR1 and CDR2 sequences are ENHRY and SYGVKD. The CDR3 runs 16 residues. V dropped 6 bases and J dropped 2 bases, with 20 bases sitting between them. The CDR3 sequence is CAISPGTTASTYEQYF. Written as DNA, the CDR3 is TGTGCCATCAGCCCAGGGACAACCGCCTCCACCTACGAGCAGTACTTC.

This clonotype has a handful of counts. This chain links TRBV10-3 with TRBJ2-5, with 8 positions matching TRBD2. The CDR3 spans 14 residues. The J segment lost 5 bases and the V segment lost 2 bases, leaving 4 bases of the junction unmatched. The germline V gene has CDR1 ENHRY and CDR2 SYGVKD. The CDR3 region is CAISEGSGEETQYF. The CDR3 DNA reads as TGTGCCATCAGTGAGGGTAGCGGGGAGGAGACCCAGTACTTC.

About this clonotype itself: Its ends do not fully match the called genes, so a read error is possible. The rearrangement joins TRBV4-1 to TRBJ1-2; tentative D call: TRBD1 (6 bases). In germline, CDR1 is MGHRA, CDR2 YSYEKL. This CDR3 is built from 14 residues. The CDR3 is CASNQAGQTYGYTF. The CDR3 bases are TGCGCCAGCAACCAAGCTGGACAGACTTATGGCTACACCTTC.

The chain recombines TRBV29-1 with TRBJ2-5; 7 bases agree with TRBD1. The assigned J gene may be wrong: the sequence end matches TRBJ2-7 better. The CDR3 runs to 15 residues. Germline CDR1 and CDR2: SQVTM and ANQGSEA. The CDR3 region has the DNA TGCAGCGTTGAAAAAAGGGGACAGAGGGCCTACGAGCAGTACTTC. Translating it yields CSVEKRGQRAYEQYF.

This clonotype was counted at least ten times. The chain recombines TRBV9 with TRBJ2-7, with 11 bases matching TRBD1. This CDR3 has 15 residues. CDR1 is SGDLS, CDR2 YYNGEE, per germline. With 2 bases clipped from V and 2 bases from J, the junction kept 3 bases outside the gene matches. The CDR3 is CASSVGGQGAYEQYF. CDR3 sequence (DNA): TGTGCCAGCAGCGTGGGGGGACAGGGGGCCTACGAGCAGTACTTC.

In this sample, this clonotype turned up a few times. The chain employs TRBV28 and TRBJ2-7; TRBD1 is a possible D gene (5 bases). Germline-derived CDR1 and CDR2 are MDHEN and SYDVKM. The V gene lost 7 bases and the J gene lost 4 bases, with 17 bases spanning the gap. The CDR3 sequence is 14 residues long. This CDR3 is CASTYAGPTYEQYF. CDR3 DNA sequence: TGTGCCAGCACCTACGCAGGGCCGACGTACGAGCAGTACTTC.

The chain links TRBV12-3 or TRBV12-4 to TRBJ2-1; 7 positions agree with TRBD1. This CDR3 is built from 14 residues. V lost 3 bases and J lost 6; bases outside the gene matches: 5. The CDR3 DNA follows: TGTGCCAGCAGTTTTTGGGACAGCTGCAATGAGCAGTTCTTC. Its protein product is CASSFWDSCNEQFF.

Concerning this clonotype itself: The junction differs from germline at one of its ends, possibly a read error. The V and J genes are TRBV30 and TRBJ1-2, with D perhaps TRBD1 (5 bases). Germline CDR1 is GTSNPN and CDR2 is SVGIG (reference sequence). The CDR3 spans 13 residues. The CDR3 nucleotides are TGTGCCTGGACCCCAGGGTTGAGCTATGGCTGCACCTTC. Translated: CAWTPGLSYGCTF.

This clonotype was detected only a few times. The chain has TRBV20-1 and TRBJ1-1; TRBD1 aligns across 8 bases. With 3 bases clipped from V and 3 bases from J, the junction kept 6 bases outside the gene matches. Germline assignment: CDR1 DFQATT and CDR2 SNEGSKA (reference sequence). This CDR3 has 14 amino acids. CDR3 in DNA: TGCAGTGCTAGGGCAGGGGGCTTCTACACTGAAGCTTTCTTT. It yields the protein CSARAGGFYTEAFF.

J is TRBJ1-2 and V is TRBV20-1; tentative D call: TRBD1 (5 bases). The germline V gene encodes CDR1 DFQATT and CDR2 SNEGSKA (reference sequence). With 0 bases removed from V and 6 bases from J, the gap between germline ends came to 11 bases. The CDR3 totals 13 residues. The CDR3 sequence is CSARDVPGNGYTF. DNA for the CDR3: TGCAGTGCTAGAGATGTGCCAGGGAATGGCTACACCTTC.

This clonotype was counted only a few times. The chain uses TRBV29-1 and TRBJ1-4, with TRBD1 identical over 9 bases. The CDR3 has 14 residues. Germline V gene sequence: CDR1 SQVTM, CDR2 ANQGSEA. The junction had 9 bases not matched to a gene; V was cut back by 5 bases and J by 8 bases. The CDR3 DNA is TGCAGCGTTCCCAACGACAGGGGGGGCGAAAAACTGTTTTTT. Amino acid sequence: CSVPNDRGGEKLFF. The full variable domain, with the rest looked up from reference TRBV29-1 and TRBJ1-4, is SAVISQKPSRDICQRGTSLTIQCQVDSQVTMMFWYRQQPGQSLTLIATANQGSEATYESGFVIDKFPISRPNLTFSTLTVSNMSPEDSSIYLCSVPNDRGGEKLFFGSGTQLSVL.

V gene TRBV28 combines with J gene TRBJ1-1, with D possibly matching TRBD1 (5 bases). This CDR3 has 12 amino acids. V was trimmed by 8 bases and J by 11 bases, leaving 18 bases between them. Germline V gives CDR1 MDHEN, CDR2 SYDVKM. CDR3 loop: CASSRGGTDAFF. The CDR3 region has the DNA TGTGCCAGCTCTAGGGGTGGGACCGACGCTTTCTTT.

V gene TRBV29-1 combines with J gene TRBJ2-3, with 7 bases fitting TRBD2. The germline CDR1 and CDR2 sequences are SQVTM and ANQGSEA. This CDR3 contains 11 residues. V lost 7 bases, J lost 11 bases, and 9 bases stayed unmatched. The CDR3 DNA follows: TGCAGCGCCACGGCCGGGGAGGGGCAGTATTTT. It codes for CSATAGEGQYF.

This clonotype was observed a few times. V is TRBV24-1 and J is TRBJ2-1, with unresolved D. This CDR3 is built from 12 residues. Germline loops: CDR1 KGHDR, CDR2 SFDVKD. Trimming stripped 2 bases from V and 9 bases from J, with 7 bases between. The DNA of the CDR3 is TGTGCCACCAGTGATTCAGTAGGTGAGCAGTTCTTC. Its translation: CATSDSVGEQFF.

The J gene is TRBJ2-1, the V gene TRBV6-5, with D possibly TRBD2 on 5 matching bases. CDR1 MNHEY and CDR2 SVGAGI come from the germline V gene. Deletions cut 0 bases from V and 3 bases from J, with 12 bases between. This CDR3 region has 16 residues. CDR3 nucleotides: TGTGCCAGCAGTTACTCGAGGGCTGAAAACTACAATGAGCAGTTCTTC. Protein: CASSYSRAENYNEQFF.

This clonotype was seen many times. The CDR3 bases are TGTGCCAGCAGCTTAGACGGTGGGGTTGAAGCTTTCTTT. Encoded protein: CASSLDGGVEAFF. The rearrangement uses TRBV7-2 and TRBJ1-1; D call uncertain. The V end was cut by 1 base, the J end by 7 bases, with 10 bases between. CDR3 length: 13 residues. Germline CDR1 is SGHTA and CDR2 is FQGNSA.

The gene calls are TRBV7-2 and TRBJ2-7; TRBD1 matches at 9 bases. The CDR3 sequence is 14 residues long. With V trimmed by 6 bases and J by 4 bases, 7 bases remained unmatched. The germline gives CDR1 SGHTA, CDR2 FQGNSA. As DNA, the CDR3 is TGTGCCAGCAGGGGACAGGGTAGTTATTACGAGCAGTACTTC. This encodes CASRGQGSYYEQYF. The full variable domain, completed using reference TRBV7-2 and TRBJ2-7, is GAGVSQSPSNKVTEKGKDVELRCDPISGHTALYWYRQSLGQGLEFLIYFQGNSAPDKSGLPSDRFSAERTGGSVSTLTIQRTQQEDSAVYLCASRGQGSYYEQYFGPGTRLTVT.

This clonotype was counted ten times or more. The chain is built from TRBV29-1 and TRBJ2-5, with a possible D match to TRBD1 (6 bases). The CDR3 covers 11 residues. Germline V gives CDR1 SQVTM, CDR2 ANQGSEA. V dropped 2 bases and J dropped 11 bases, with 12 bases sitting between them. The CDR3 DNA reads as TGCAGCGTTGAATTTACCGGGACACAGTACTTC. It yields the protein CSVEFTGTQYF.

The chain joins TRBV9 to TRBJ2-2; TRBD2 agrees at 8 bases. The trim removed 2 bases at V and 1 base at J, leaving 7 bases unmatched. CDR3 size: 17 residues. CDR1 SGDLS and CDR2 YYNGEE come from the germline V gene. The CDR3 DNA reads as TGTGCCAGCAGCGTCCCTAAAAGCGGGGGGAACACCGGGGAGCTGTTTTTT. As protein: CASSVPKSGGNTGELFF. Together with reference TRBV9 and TRBJ2-2, the CDR3 gives the full variable domain: DSGVTQTPKHLITATGQRVTLRCSPRSGDLSVYWYQQSLDQGLQFLIQYYNGEERAKGNILERFSAQQFPDLHSELNLSSLELGDSALYFCASSVPKSGGNTGELFFGEGSRLTVL.

The CDR3: CASSLRERGTDTQYF. The CDR3 nucleotides are TGCGCCAGCAGCTTACGGGAAAGGGGCACAGATACGCAGTATTTT. The rearrangement links TRBV4-3 to TRBJ2-3, with D possibly matching TRBD2 (5 bases). The CDR3 runs to 15 residues. Germline loops: CDR1 LGHNA, CDR2 YSLEER. Trimming took off 5 bases at V and 1 base at J, with 13 bases between the two ends.

The chain has TRBV7-6 and TRBJ2-5; D is unresolved. V was clipped by 5 bases and J by 5 bases, with 18 bases between them. CDR1 is SGHVS and CDR2 is FNYEAQ in the germline V gene. The length of the CDR3 is 15 residues. CDR3 sequence reads: CASSAAPKGRETQYF. The CDR3, as DNA: TGTGCCAGCAGCGCCGCCCCGAAGGGAAGGGAGACCCAGTACTTC.

In this sample, this clonotype turned up many times. The CDR3 loop reads CASSHVDRVKGEQYF. CDR3 nucleotides: TGCGCCAGCAGCCACGTGGACAGGGTCAAGGGCGAGCAGTACTTC. The gene calls are TRBV4-1 and TRBJ2-7; 8 bases are shared with TRBD1. This CDR3 is built from 15 residues. The V gene's germline CDR1 is MGHRA and CDR2 YSYEKL. Germline trimming cut 3 bases from V and 6 bases from J; bases unmatched to any gene: 10.

This clonotype appeared a few times. The chain combines TRBV2 with TRBJ2-3; 14 bases align to TRBD2. The junction had 0 bases not matched to a gene; V was cut back by 6 bases and J by 4 bases. This CDR3 has 14 amino acids. Germline loops: CDR1 SNHLY, CDR2 FYNNEI. CDR3 nucleotides: TGTGCCAGCAGGGGACTAGCGGGAGCAGATACGCAGTATTTT. Translating it yields CASRGLAGADTQYF.

This rearrangement joins TRBV5-1 to TRBJ1-6; 9 bases map to TRBD1. This CDR3 has 15 residues. After removal of 0 bases from V and 9 bases from J, the junction contained 4 bases not matched to a gene. Germline V lookup: CDR1 SGHRS, CDR2 YFSETQ. CDR3 amino acids: CASSLAGQGRSPLHF. DNA for the CDR3: TGCGCCAGCAGCTTGGCGGGACAGGGACGTTCACCCCTCCACTTT.

V usage is TRBV20-1 and J usage is TRBJ1-2; the D is unclear. V was trimmed by 3 bases and J by 7 bases, leaving 15 bases between them. The CDR3 consists of 13 residues. Germline assignment: CDR1 DFQATT and CDR2 SNEGSKA (reference sequence). Written as DNA, the CDR3 is TGCAGTGCTAGCCCTCAGTCTGGCGCTGGCTACACCTTC. Protein product: CSASPQSGAGYTF.

The J gene is TRBJ2-1, the V gene TRBV4-1; 8 bases match TRBD2. CDR1 and CDR2 (germline): MGHRA, YSYEKL. The CDR3 totals 14 residues. V trimming: 3 bases; J trimming: 7 bases; junction bases outside the gene matches: 5. CDR3 amino acids: CASSQAIAGNEQFF. The CDR3 bases are TGCGCCAGCAGCCAGGCCATAGCGGGGAATGAGCAGTTCTTC.